This T cell receptor (beta chain) was retrieved from a study of beta chain features in type 1 diabetes. All of the isolated RNA was reverse transcribed, so expressed TCRB transcripts were sequenced. Produced via immunoSEQ multiplex PCR; TCRdb's table is partial and in-frame only. The sample lists about 160,000 clones, 7.5% to 10% seen once, with over 2% in the top ten. Isolation of CD4+ naive, central memory, regulatory and stem cell-like memory cells was achieved by sorting via CD45RO/CCR7/CD25/CD127/CD95/CD27. Study results and caveats: Insertions at VDJ junctions were less frequent in type 1 diabetes patients. These patients also deleted more nucleotides at the same junctions. Significant though moderate, a shortening of TCRB CDR3s appeared in all four CD4+ subsets of Type 1 diabetes patients.

On this clone itself: Its antigen is unidentified.

Sample: central memory CD4+ T cells from blood. This receptor was identified in a woman aged 18-29 years in good health.

CDR3 amino acids: CASSFMTGGPASPLHF. The CDR3 nucleotides are TGTGCCAGCAGCTTCATGACGGGGGGCCCGGCTTCACCCCTCCACTTT. The V gene is TRBV7-2, the J gene TRBJ1-6, with D tentatively TRBD1 (6 bases). From germline, CDR1 is SGHTA and CDR2 FQGNSA. V lost 3 bases and J lost 9, with 18 bases in between. This CDR3 has 16 amino acids.